A selection of T cell receptor beta chains follows, all from one sample in a study of breast tumors, draining lymph nodes, adjacent tissues. TCRdb independently ran MiXCR on the multiplex PCR reads; one entry per CDR3 protein. The sample lists nearly 200,000 distinct CDR3 sequences; approximately 30% were seen once. The sequencing input was axillary lymph node tissue. These receptors came from a female donor with breast cancer. Some clones in this sample may be carry-over from other donors' samples. The CDR3 runs from the conserved cysteine through the conserved F or W. Each record gives: clone size, D gene, V gene, J gene, CDR3 DNA, CDR3 protein. The D gene is left open where the match is weak. Clone size appears in some rows only: once, few, many, or a class for an expanded clone.

size: NA
D: NA
V: TRBV6-5
J: TRBJ1-2
DNA: TGTGCCAGCAGTTACTCTCCGGGGGAGGGCTATGGCTACACCTTC
CDR3: CASSYSPGEGYGYTF

size: many
D: NA
V: TRBV7-7
J: TRBJ1-1
DNA: TGTGCTAGCAGCTTAGAGCTCAACACTGAAGCTTTCTTT
CDR3: CASSLELNTEAFF

size: few
D: TRBD1
V: TRBV28
J: TRBJ2-5
DNA: TGTGCCAGCAGTTTCGGAAACAGGGGGTGGCAAGAGACCCAGTACTTC
CDR3: CASSFGNRGWQETQYF

size: many
D: TRBD1
V: TRBV29-1
J: TRBJ1-5
DNA: TGCAGCGCAGCCAGGGACAGGGACAGGGGGCCCCAGCATTTT
CDR3: CSAARDRDRGPQHF

size: many
D: NA
V: TRBV7-8
J: TRBJ1-5
DNA: TGTGCCAGCAGCGCTTTCGGCCAGTCATATAATCAGCCCCAGCATTTT
CDR3: CASSAFGQSYNQPQHF

size: many
D: NA
V: TRBV14
J: TRBJ2-7
DNA: TGTGCCAGCAGCGTGGGACACGGAGGATTTTACGAGCAGTACTTC
CDR3: CASSVGHGGFYEQYF

size: many
D: NA
V: TRBV4-1
J: TRBJ2-7
DNA: TGCGCCAGCAGCCATCCCACCGTAGGGCACAGCTCCTACGAGCAGTACTTC
CDR3: CASSHPTVGHSSYEQYF

size: many
D: NA
V: TRBV2
J: TRBJ1-2
DNA: TGTGCCAGCAGCGGAGGGTCCCAGGGTGGCTACACCTTC
CDR3: CASSGGSQGGYTF

size: many
D: TRBD2
V: TRBV20-1
J: TRBJ2-1
DNA: TGCAGTGCTAGACCCCTAGCGGGAGGGCTCGGGCAGTTCTTC
CDR3: CSARPLAGGLGQFF

size: many
D: TRBD1
V: TRBV4-1
J: TRBJ1-5
DNA: TGCGCCAGCAGCCAAGAGGGACAGGGTGATCAGCCCCAGCATTTT
CDR3: CASSQEGQGDQPQHF

size: many
D: NA
V: TRBV19
J: TRBJ2-1
DNA: TGTGCCAGTAGCCCGGAGTTGGATGGGAAGCAGTTCTTC
CDR3: CASSPELDGKQFF

size: NA
D: TRBD1
V: TRBV7-9
J: TRBJ1-5
DNA: TGTGCCAGCAGCTTTGGACAGGGGACACACAATCAGCCCCAGCATTTT
CDR3: CASSFGQGTHNQPQHF

size: many
D: NA
V: TRBV20-1
J: TRBJ2-3
DNA: TGCAGTGCTAGGTCCCGGGACCCTAGCACAGATACGCAGTATTTT
CDR3: CSARSRDPSTDTQYF

size: once
D: TRBD1
V: TRBV7-9
J: TRBJ2-3
DNA: TGTGCCAGCAGCCCCGCATCAGGACAGGGGGGAACAGATACGCAGTATTTT
CDR3: CASSPASGQGGTDTQYF

size: many
D: NA
V: TRBV3-2
J: TRBJ1-4
DNA: TGTGCCAGCAGCCAAACCGGGACATCTAATGAAAAACTGTTTTTT
CDR3: CASSQTGTSNEKLFF

size: many
D: TRBD2
V: TRBV5-1
J: TRBJ2-1
DNA: TGCGCCAGCAGTTTAAATCCACTAGCGGGGCTCAATGAGCAGTTCTTC
CDR3: CASSLNPLAGLNEQFF

size: few
D: TRBD1
V: TRBV29-1
J: TRBJ2-7
DNA: TGCAGCGTGACAGGGACCCCCTACGAGCAGTACTTC
CDR3: CSVTGTPYEQYF

size: many
D: NA
V: TRBV7-8
J: TRBJ1-2
DNA: TGTGCCAGCAGCTTTGTTGGGGGAGGGTTCTATGGCTACACCTTC
CDR3: CASSFVGGGFYGYTF

size: many
D: TRBD2
V: TRBV6-6
J: TRBJ2-1
DNA: TGTGCCAGCGTTGGGGCTAGCGGCGACAATGAGCAGTTCTTC
CDR3: CASVGASGDNEQFF

size: NA
D: TRBD2
V: TRBV30
J: TRBJ2-2
DNA: TGTGCCTGGAGGATGGCGGGAGCCACCGGGGAGCTGTTTTTT
CDR3: CAWRMAGATGELFF

size: few
D: TRBD1
V: TRBV6-5
J: TRBJ2-1
DNA: TGTGCCAGCAGTCACCCCGGACAGGTTCTGTTCTTC
CDR3: CASSHPGQVLFF

size: many
D: NA
V: TRBV19
J: TRBJ2-2
DNA: TGTGCCATCAGGTGGGGGAACACCGGGGAGCTGTTTTTT
CDR3: CAIRWGNTGELFF

size: NA
D: NA
V: TRBV12-3/TRBV12-4
J: TRBJ1-5
DNA: TGTGCCAGCAGTCGACTAGCGGGGGGTGGTATCGGCAATCAGCCCCAGCATTTT
CDR3: CASSRLAGGGIGNQPQHF

size: NA
D: NA
V: TRBV30
J: TRBJ1-1
DNA: TGTGCCTGGAGTAAGTGGGGGCGGAACACTGAAGCTTTCTTT
CDR3: CAWSKWGRNTEAFF

size: few
D: TRBD2
V: TRBV6-2/TRBV6-3
J: TRBJ2-1
DNA: TGTGCCAGCAGGCCGGGAGGACTGGGGAATGAGCAGTTCTTC
CDR3: CASRPGGLGNEQFF

size: many
D: NA
V: TRBV5-4
J: TRBJ2-2
DNA: TGTGCCAGCAGCGCTGGGTGGCAGGCCAGGGTCTCGAACACCGGGGAGCTGTTTTTT
CDR3: CASSAGWQARVSNTGELFF

size: NA
D: TRBD1
V: TRBV3-1
J: TRBJ1-2
DNA: TGTGCCAGCAGCCAAGGAGGACAGGTTTACGGCTACACCTTC
CDR3: CASSQGGQVYGYTF

size: NA
D: NA
V: TRBV7-8
J: TRBJ1-6
DNA: TGTGCCAGCAGCTTAGGGGGGGGGTCACCCCTCCACTTT
CDR3: CASSLGGGSPLHF

size: NA
D: TRBD1
V: TRBV5-4
J: TRBJ2-3
DNA: TGTGCCAGCAGCAGGGGACAGGGGGGGGGCACAGATACGCAGTATTTT
CDR3: CASSRGQGGGTDTQYF

size: NA
D: TRBD2
V: TRBV29-1
J: TRBJ2-7
DNA: TGCAGCGTTGAAGGTCTAGCGGGAGGCGAGCAGTACTTC
CDR3: CSVEGLAGGEQYF

size: NA
D: TRBD2
V: TRBV7-9
J: TRBJ2-7
DNA: TGTGCCAGCAGCGCCCCTAGCGGGAGATCCTACGAGCAGTACTTC
CDR3: CASSAPSGRSYEQYF

size: NA
D: TRBD1
V: TRBV15
J: TRBJ2-5
DNA: TGTGCCACCAGCAGGGTACAGGGGAGATTAGGGGAGACCCAGTACTTC
CDR3: CATSRVQGRLGETQYF

size: few
D: NA
V: TRBV6-5
J: TRBJ2-7
DNA: TGTGCCAGCAGGCGACAGAACCATTACGAGCAGTACTTC
CDR3: CASRRQNHYEQYF

size: NA
D: NA
V: TRBV7-6
J: TRBJ2-3
DNA: TGTGCCAGCAGCCCGGGTTCGTTCACAGATACGCAGTATTTT
CDR3: CASSPGSFTDTQYF

size: NA
D: NA
V: TRBV14
J: TRBJ1-2
DNA: TGTGCCAGCAGCTTAGATGGGGAGAACTATGGCTACACCTTC
CDR3: CASSLDGENYGYTF

size: NA
D: NA
V: TRBV5-1
J: TRBJ2-2
DNA: TGCGCCAGCAGCAAAGACCGGGAGCTGTTTTTT
CDR3: CASSKDRELFF

size: NA
D: NA
V: TRBV18
J: TRBJ2-2
DNA: TGTGCCAGCTCAGTACAGGGCACCGGGGAGCTGTTTTTT
CDR3: CASSVQGTGELFF

size: few
D: TRBD1
V: TRBV28
J: TRBJ1-5
DNA: TGTGCCAGCAGTTCCCTTCGGACAGGGGGCTACAATCAGCCCCAGCATTTT
CDR3: CASSSLRTGGYNQPQHF

size: NA
D: NA
V: TRBV2
J: TRBJ1-2
DNA: TGTGCCAGCAGTGTGGTGAGGACGGATGGCTACACCTTC
CDR3: CASSVVRTDGYTF

size: many
D: TRBD2
V: TRBV10-3
J: TRBJ2-3
DNA: TGTGCCACTAGACTAGCGGAAAGCACAGATACGCAGTATTTT
CDR3: CATRLAESTDTQYF

size: many
D: NA
V: TRBV19
J: TRBJ2-6
DNA: TGTGCCAGTACCTCGGACAGATCTGGGGCCAACGTCCTGACTTTC
CDR3: CASTSDRSGANVLTF

size: many
D: NA
V: TRBV3-1
J: TRBJ2-7
DNA: TGTGCCAGCAGCCTCTCGGGGAGCGTCGAGCAGTACTTC
CDR3: CASSLSGSVEQYF

size: many
D: NA
V: TRBV20-1
J: TRBJ2-7
DNA: TGCAGTGCCATAGCGCGTAAAGCCTACGAGCAGTACTTC
CDR3: CSAIARKAYEQYF

size: few
D: TRBD1
V: TRBV6-1
J: TRBJ1-2
DNA: TGTGCCAGCAGTCCACAGGGGGCGCGGATGAGTGGCTACACCTTC
CDR3: CASSPQGARMSGYTF

size: many
D: NA
V: TRBV15
J: TRBJ2-5
DNA: TGTGCCACCAGCAGAGGGGGTTCGGTTGGCGGGGAGACCCAGTACTTC
CDR3: CATSRGGSVGGETQYF

size: many
D: NA
V: TRBV4-1
J: TRBJ1-5
DNA: TGCGCCAGCAGCCAAGTGGCGGGGACCTGGTCTGGGCCCCAGCATTTT
CDR3: CASSQVAGTWSGPQHF

size: many
D: TRBD2
V: TRBV2
J: TRBJ2-5
DNA: TGTGCCAGCAGGGCGGGAGTAGAGACCCAGTACTTC
CDR3: CASRAGVETQYF

size: many
D: NA
V: TRBV7-9
J: TRBJ2-3
DNA: TGTGCCAGCAGCCGTTTAGCGGATACAGATACGCAGTATTTT
CDR3: CASSRLADTDTQYF

size: NA
D: NA
V: TRBV6-1
J: TRBJ1-2
DNA: TGTGCCAGCACCCCGGTAGGACCGATGGGGGACTATGGCTACACCTTC
CDR3: CASTPVGPMGDYGYTF

size: NA
D: NA
V: TRBV7-9
J: TRBJ1-1
DNA: TGTGCCAGCAGCTTACCCGGGGGGGGTAACACTGAAGCTTTCTTT
CDR3: CASSLPGGGNTEAFF

size: many
D: NA
V: TRBV12-3/TRBV12-4
J: TRBJ1-2
DNA: TGTGCCAGCAGTTATAGGACGACGTTTAACTATGGCTACACCTTC
CDR3: CASSYRTTFNYGYTF

size: many
D: NA
V: TRBV6-1
J: TRBJ2-5
DNA: TGTGCCAGCAGTGCGGACTATCAAGAGACCCAGTACTTC
CDR3: CASSADYQETQYF

size: many
D: TRBD1
V: TRBV7-2
J: TRBJ2-5
DNA: TGTGCCAGCAGCTTACCGGGACAGCAAGAGACCCAGTACTTC
CDR3: CASSLPGQQETQYF

size: NA
D: NA
V: TRBV6-2/TRBV6-3
J: TRBJ1-2
DNA: TGTGCCACCGGACCCCGGAACAGGGAGAGTGGCTACACCTTC
CDR3: CATGPRNRESGYTF

size: few
D: NA
V: TRBV29-1
J: TRBJ2-7
DNA: TGCAGCGTTGAGGAAGGGGCCCAGCCTTACGAGCAGTACTTC
CDR3: CSVEEGAQPYEQYF